Presented here are 4 T cell receptor beta chains from one specimen sequenced in a study of blood T cell repertoires in COVID-19. The assay was immunoSEQ multiplex PCR, and TCRdb's table has in-frame clones only and misses some. This sample yields more than 250,000 clones, of which approximately 87% are seen a single time; approximately 5% belongs to the top ten. Input material: PBMCs or T cells enriched from blood (not recorded which). The source is a woman in her 30s who had recovered from COVID-19.

The chain couples TRBV9 to TRBJ1-2; D not certain. CDR3 size: 13 residues. Germline CDR1 is SGDLS and CDR2 is YYNGEE. V gave up 10 bases and J gave up 0 bases, with 13 bases separating them. The CDR3 here is CASSEDSNYGYTF. CDR3 in DNA: TGTGCCTCCAGTGAGGACTCTAACTATGGCTACACCTTC. The full variable domain, completed using reference TRBV9 and TRBJ1-2, is DSGVTQTPKHLITATGQRVTLRCSPRSGDLSVYWYQQSLDQGLQFLIQYYNGEERAKGNILERFSAQQFPDLHSELNLSSLELGDSALYFCASSEDSNYGYTFGSGTRLTVV.

This clone was recorded once. The rearrangement uses TRBV9 and TRBJ2-1; 8 positions agree with TRBD2. J lost 9 bases, V lost 3 bases, and 20 bases had no gene match. The CDR3 is 18 residues long. CDR1 SGDLS and CDR2 YYNGEE come from the germline V gene. The CDR3 here is CASSETGSLAGYPGEQFF. In nucleotides, the CDR3 is TGTGCCAGCAGCGAGACAGGTTCCCTAGCGGGCTACCCGGGTGAGCAGTTCTTC.

The chain carries TRBV28 and TRBJ2-5; D unresolved. Trimming stripped 6 bases from V and 4 bases from J, with 6 bases between. Germline V lookup: CDR1 MDHEN, CDR2 SYDVKM. This CDR3 spans 11 amino acids. In nucleotides, the CDR3 is TGTGCCAGCAGAACCGGAGAGACCCAGTACTTC. Protein product: CASRTGETQYF.

This clone was counted once. V usage is TRBV28 and J usage is TRBJ1-2; D is perhaps TRBD1 (6 bases). This CDR3 is built from 14 residues. The germline CDR1 and CDR2 sequences are MDHEN and SYDVKM. The V gene lost 4 bases and the J gene lost 4 bases, with 13 bases spanning the gap. CDR3 nucleotide sequence: TGTGCCAGCAGTTCAGGGGCGCGGAGCTATGGCTACACCTTC. It yields the protein CASSSGARSYGYTF.